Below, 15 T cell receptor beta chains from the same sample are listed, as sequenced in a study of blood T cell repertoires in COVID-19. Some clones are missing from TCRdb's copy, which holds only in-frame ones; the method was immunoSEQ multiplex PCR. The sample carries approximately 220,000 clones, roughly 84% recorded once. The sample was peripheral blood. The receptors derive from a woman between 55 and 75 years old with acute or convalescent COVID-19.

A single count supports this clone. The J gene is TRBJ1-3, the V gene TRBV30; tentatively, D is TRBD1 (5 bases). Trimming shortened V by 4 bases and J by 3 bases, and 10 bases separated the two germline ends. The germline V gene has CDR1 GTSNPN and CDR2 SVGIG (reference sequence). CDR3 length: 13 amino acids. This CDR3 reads CAWIGQGGNTIYF. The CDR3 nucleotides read TGTGCCTGGATCGGACAAGGTGGAAACACCATATATTTT.

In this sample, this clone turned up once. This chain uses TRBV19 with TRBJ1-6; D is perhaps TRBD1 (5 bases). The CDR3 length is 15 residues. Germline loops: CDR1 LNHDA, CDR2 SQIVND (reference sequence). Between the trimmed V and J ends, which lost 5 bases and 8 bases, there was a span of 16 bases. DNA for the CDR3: TGTGCCAGTAGTTCCACCGCGGGGGGGGATTCACCCCTCCACTTT. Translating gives CASSSTAGGDSPLHF.

In DNA, the CDR3 is TGTGCCAGCAGCTTGTCAGGGTTCGGCACTGAAGCTTTCTTT. It yields the protein CASSLSGFGTEAFF. This chain links TRBV5-8 with TRBJ1-1, with D maybe TRBD1 (5 bases). The ends were cut back, 1 base at V and 4 bases at J, with 11 bases in the middle. The CDR3 consists of 14 residues. Germline V lookup: CDR1 SGHTS, CDR2 YDEGEE.

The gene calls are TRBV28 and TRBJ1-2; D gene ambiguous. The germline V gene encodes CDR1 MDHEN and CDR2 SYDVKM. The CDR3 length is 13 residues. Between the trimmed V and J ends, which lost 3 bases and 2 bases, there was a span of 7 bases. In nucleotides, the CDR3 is TGTGCCAGCAGTTTGGGCCCCAACTATGGCTACACCTTC. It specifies CASSLGPNYGYTF.

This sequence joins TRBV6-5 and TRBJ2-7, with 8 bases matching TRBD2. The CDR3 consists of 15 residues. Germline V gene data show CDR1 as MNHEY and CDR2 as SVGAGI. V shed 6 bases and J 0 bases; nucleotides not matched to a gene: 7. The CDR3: CASRPALAGSYEQYF. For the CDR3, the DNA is TGTGCCAGCAGGCCCGCTCTAGCGGGCTCCTACGAGCAGTACTTC.

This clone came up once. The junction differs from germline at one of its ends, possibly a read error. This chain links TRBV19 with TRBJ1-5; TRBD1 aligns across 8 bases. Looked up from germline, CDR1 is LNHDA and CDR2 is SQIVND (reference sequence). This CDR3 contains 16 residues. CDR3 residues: CASSTLGTGSKQPQHF. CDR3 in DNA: TGTGCCAGTAGTACCCTAGGGACAGGTAGCAAGCAGCCCCAGCATTTT. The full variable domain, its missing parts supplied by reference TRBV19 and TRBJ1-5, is DGGITQSPKYLFRKEGQNVTLSCEQNLNHDAMYWYRQDPGQGLRLIYYSQIVNDFQKGDIAEGYSVSREKKESFPLTVTSAQKNPTAFYLCASSTLGTGSKQPQHFGDGTRLSIL.

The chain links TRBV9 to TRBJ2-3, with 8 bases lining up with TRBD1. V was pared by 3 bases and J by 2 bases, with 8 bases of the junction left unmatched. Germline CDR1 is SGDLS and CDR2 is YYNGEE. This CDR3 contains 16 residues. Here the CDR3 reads CASSAQGAWATDTQYF. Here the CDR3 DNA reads TGTGCCAGCAGCGCTCAGGGGGCATGGGCCACAGATACGCAGTATTTT.

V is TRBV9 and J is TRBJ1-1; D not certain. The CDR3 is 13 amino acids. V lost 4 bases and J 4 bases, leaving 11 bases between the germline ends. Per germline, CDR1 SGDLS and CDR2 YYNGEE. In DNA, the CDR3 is TGTGCCAGCAGCTCATTATTGGCCACTGAAGCTTTCTTT. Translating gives CASSSLLATEAFF.

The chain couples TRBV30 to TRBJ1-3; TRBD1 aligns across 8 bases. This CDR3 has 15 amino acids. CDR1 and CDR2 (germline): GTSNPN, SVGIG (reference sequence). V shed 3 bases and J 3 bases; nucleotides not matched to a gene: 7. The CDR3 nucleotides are TGTGCCTGGAGCCCAGGGGGCTTAGTTGGAAACACCATATATTTT. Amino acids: CAWSPGGLVGNTIYF.

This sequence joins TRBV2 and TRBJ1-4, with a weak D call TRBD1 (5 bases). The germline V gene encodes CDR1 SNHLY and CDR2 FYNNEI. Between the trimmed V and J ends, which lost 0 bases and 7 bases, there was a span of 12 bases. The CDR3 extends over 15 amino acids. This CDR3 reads CASSEAKGRGEKLFF. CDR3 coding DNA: TGTGCCAGCAGTGAAGCCAAGGGGCGGGGTGAAAAACTGTTTTTT. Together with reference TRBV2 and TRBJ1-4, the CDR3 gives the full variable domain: EPEVTQTPSHQVTQMGQEVILRCVPISNHLYFYWYRQILGQKVEFLVSFYNNEISEKSEIFDDQFSVERPDGSNFTLKIRSTKLEDSAMYFCASSEAKGRGEKLFFGSGTQLSVL.

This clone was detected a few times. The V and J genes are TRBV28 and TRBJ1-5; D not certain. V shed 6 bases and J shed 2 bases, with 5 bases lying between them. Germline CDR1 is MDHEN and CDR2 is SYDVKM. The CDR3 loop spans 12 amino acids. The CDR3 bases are TGTGCCAGCAGGGCTGGCAATCAGCCCCAGCATTTT. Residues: CASRAGNQPQHF.

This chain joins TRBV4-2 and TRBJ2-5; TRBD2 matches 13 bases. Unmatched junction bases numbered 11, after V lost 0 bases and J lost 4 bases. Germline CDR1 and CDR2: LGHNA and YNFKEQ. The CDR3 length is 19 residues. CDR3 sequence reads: CASSQDSNILAGGLETQYF. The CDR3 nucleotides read TGTGCCAGCAGCCAAGATAGCAATATACTAGCGGGGGGGCTAGAGACCCAGTACTTC.

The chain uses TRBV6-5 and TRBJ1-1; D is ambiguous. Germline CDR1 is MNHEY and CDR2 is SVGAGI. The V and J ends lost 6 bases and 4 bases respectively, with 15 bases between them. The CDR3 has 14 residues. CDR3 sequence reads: CASSRVRAVTEAFF. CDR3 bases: TGTGCCAGCAGCCGAGTGAGGGCAGTCACTGAAGCTTTCTTT.

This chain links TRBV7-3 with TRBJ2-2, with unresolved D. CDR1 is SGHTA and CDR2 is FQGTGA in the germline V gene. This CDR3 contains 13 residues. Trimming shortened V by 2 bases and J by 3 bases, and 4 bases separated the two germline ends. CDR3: CASSLHDTGELFF. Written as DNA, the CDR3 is TGTGCCAGCAGCTTACATGACACCGGGGAGCTGTTTTTT.

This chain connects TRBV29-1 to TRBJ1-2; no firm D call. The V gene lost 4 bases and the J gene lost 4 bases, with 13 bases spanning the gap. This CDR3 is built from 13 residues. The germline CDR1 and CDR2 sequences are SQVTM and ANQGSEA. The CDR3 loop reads CSVGVGSGYGYTF. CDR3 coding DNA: TGCAGCGTTGGAGTTGGAAGCGGCTATGGCTACACCTTC.